Below, 30 T cell receptor beta chains from the same sample are listed, as sequenced in a study of post-analysis software for immune sequencing data. Study results and limitations: Controls had lower frequencies than patients of about 5 TRBV segments, which included TRBV5-6, TRBV5-1 and TRBV20-1.

Their antigens are not known. Sequencing libraries made from TCR beta cDNA carried unique molecular identifiers. One entry per CDR3 protein, called by TCRdb with MiXCR from the PCR reads. The sample includes 550,000 to 700,000 distinct CDR3 sequences, roughly 47% of them seen just once. The sequencing sample was made of blood. The receptors come from a girl aged 10 to 17 with multiple sclerosis.

This chain links TRBV12-3 or TRBV12-4 with TRBJ1-2; 8 bases are a match to TRBD1. The CDR3 runs 12 residues. V dropped 7 bases and J dropped 7; count of bases not matched to a gene: 5. CDR3 nucleotides: TGTGCCAGCAACGACAGGGGCGGTGGCTACACCTTC. This translates into CASNDRGGGYTF.

The chain recombines TRBV7-6 with TRBJ1-1, with a tentative D call TRBD1 (5 bases). Looked up from germline, CDR1 is SGHVS and CDR2 is FNYEAQ. V was pared by 5 bases and J by 4 bases, with 14 bases between. This CDR3 has 14 residues. CDR3 residues: CASSDGHQGTEAFF. In nucleotides, the CDR3 is TGTGCCAGCAGCGACGGACACCAGGGCACTGAAGCTTTCTTT.

The rearrangement links TRBV6-5 to TRBJ1-2, with D unresolved. V lost 0 bases and J lost 3, with 11 bases in between. The CDR3 consists of 15 residues. Germline V gene data show CDR1 as MNHEY and CDR2 as SVGAGI. The CDR3 nucleotides read TGTGCCAGCAGTTACTCTCAGCTTCGCCACTATGGCTACACCTTC. The encoded protein is CASSYSQLRHYGYTF.

The chain combines TRBV7-9 with TRBJ2-1; the match to TRBD2 covers 8 bases. Trimming cost V 4 bases and J 0 bases; bases outside gene matches: 5. Germline V lookup: CDR1 SEHNR, CDR2 FQNEAQ (reference sequence). This CDR3 is 16 amino acids long. For the CDR3, the DNA is TGTGCCAGCAGCTCAAGCGGGGGCCCCTCCTACAATGAGCAGTTCTTC. This gives the protein CASSSSGGPSYNEQFF.

In this sample, this clonotype turned up a few times. The chain is built from TRBV5-1 and TRBJ2-1; 7 bases map to TRBD1. This CDR3 has 14 residues. Losses at the gene ends were 4 bases for V and 7 bases for J; bases not matched to a gene: 8. Germline assignment: CDR1 SGHRS and CDR2 YFSETQ. Here the CDR3 reads CASSALNRGNEQFF. The CDR3 DNA follows: TGCGCCAGCAGCGCCCTGAACAGGGGAAATGAGCAGTTCTTC.

This chain uses TRBV20-1 with TRBJ2-7; TRBD1 matches at 8 bases. This CDR3 contains 12 residues. The ends lost 8 bases at V and 6 bases at J; junction bases unmatched: 9. The germline CDR1 and CDR2 sequences are DFQATT and SNEGSKA (reference sequence). CDR3 residues: CSSGGPSFEQYF. The CDR3 region has the DNA TGCAGTTCAGGGGGCCCCTCGTTCGAGCAGTACTTC.

The V gene is TRBV20-1, the J gene TRBJ2-1, with 7 bases that match TRBD2. Per germline, CDR1 DFQATT and CDR2 SNEGSKA (reference sequence). This CDR3 contains 17 residues. V lost 1 base, J lost 1 base, and 10 bases stayed unmatched. The CDR3 nucleotides read TGCAGTGCTAGAGCCATAGAAGCGGGGAGTTCCTACAATGAGCAGTTCTTC. Translating it yields CSARAIEAGSSYNEQFF.

V gene TRBV7-2 combines with J gene TRBJ2-1; 9 nucleotides align to TRBD1. CDR3 length: 17 residues. Germline-derived CDR1 and CDR2 are SGHTA and FQGNSA. V lost 6 bases, J lost 4 bases, and 13 bases stayed unmatched. CDR3 in DNA: TGTGCCAGCAGTCTAACTCACCCGGGACAGGGATACAATGAGCAGTTCTTC. It encodes CASSLTHPGQGYNEQFF.

A word on this clonotype: A read error may account for a junction end that differs from germline. This chain joins TRBV12-3 or TRBV12-4 and TRBJ2-2; D might be TRBD2 (5 bases). This CDR3 spans 20 amino acids. The CDR3 sequence is CAGSSPRVDGGLANTGELFF. The CDR3 coding sequence is TGTGCCGGCAGTTCCCCCCGAGTTGACGGAGGCCTCGCGAACACCGGGGAGCTGTTTTTT.

The table lists this clonotype with a few counts. The chain couples TRBV29-1 to TRBJ2-4, with 10 bases lining up with TRBD1. With V trimmed by 7 bases and J by 8 bases, 8 bases remained unmatched. CDR3 length equals 13 residues. In germline, CDR1 is SQVTM, CDR2 ANQGSEA. The CDR3 nucleotides read TGCAGCGCCCGACAGGGGGCATGGGACATTCAGTACTTC. Translated, it gives CSARQGAWDIQYF.

The chain employs TRBV12-3 or TRBV12-4 and TRBJ2-7; 9 bases agree with TRBD2. The CDR3 has 16 residues. The junction had 13 bases not matched to a gene; V was cut back by 7 bases and J by 3 bases. The chain's CDR3 is CASTGWASGIGYEQYF. CDR3 coding DNA: TGTGCCAGCACGGGGTGGGCTAGCGGGATAGGCTACGAGCAGTACTTC.

CDR3 loop: CASSAKKKMRTGNLQETQYF. The CDR3 region has the DNA TGTGCCAGCAGCGCCAAAAAAAAGATGAGGACAGGAAATTTACAAGAGACCCAGTACTTC. This chain links TRBV21-1 with TRBJ2-5; the table gives TRBD1 as D, unverified against the DNA. TRBV21-1 is tagged as a pseudogene. The length of the CDR3 is 20 residues.

In this sample, this clonotype turned up a few times. The rearrangement links TRBV6-5 to TRBJ2-3; possibly TRBD1 for D (6 bases). This CDR3 comprises 17 residues. Per germline, CDR1 MNHEY and CDR2 SVGAGI. Trimming pared 5 bases from V and 2 bases from J, leaving 20 bases between. This CDR3 reads CASSVSTGPVTTDTQYF. CDR3 nucleotide sequence: TGTGCCAGCAGTGTCTCGACAGGCCCTGTTACCACAGATACGCAGTATTTT.

The chain uses TRBV12-3 or TRBV12-4 and TRBJ1-5, with D possibly matching TRBD1 (5 bases). This CDR3 is 13 amino acids long. V lost 4 bases and J 4 bases, leaving 8 bases between the germline ends. CDR3 sequence: CASSWNRNQPQHF. The CDR3, as DNA: TGTGCCAGCAGTTGGAACAGGAATCAGCCCCAGCATTTT.

V and J are TRBV5-1 and TRBJ2-6, with 9 bases aligning to TRBD2. The germline V gene encodes CDR1 SGHRS and CDR2 YFSETQ. Trimming took 2 bases from V and 0 from J; bases not matched to a gene: 12. The CDR3 covers 20 residues. The DNA of the CDR3 is TGCGCCAGCAGCTTAGGACTAGCGCCTCCTTCAAGCTCTGGGGCCAACGTCCTGACTTTC. Residues: CASSLGLAPPSSSGANVLTF.

Of note for this clonotype: An end of the junction differs from the germline gene, which may be a read error. The rearrangement joins TRBV6-5 to TRBJ1-4; D ambiguous. Germline-derived CDR1 and CDR2 are MNHEY and SVGAGI. There are 13 residues in the CDR3. The CDR3, as DNA: TGTGCCAGCAGGTACTCCCGAGAGGGAAAACTGTTTTTT. Its protein is CASRYSREGKLFF.

The V call is TRBV5-1, the J call TRBJ2-7, with D possibly TRBD2 on 6 matching bases. The CDR3 has 15 residues. Trimming stripped 1 base from V and 1 base from J, with 12 bases between. Germline CDR1 is SGHRS and CDR2 is YFSETQ. The CDR3 nucleotides read TGCGCCAGCAGCTTGTGGGGACTCCCTTCCTACGAGCAGTACTTC. Its protein product is CASSLWGLPSYEQYF.

The J gene is TRBJ2-1, the V gene TRBV5-1, with D unresolved. Trimming cost V 0 bases and J 0 bases, with 10 bases left between them. CDR3 size: 16 residues. Germline-derived CDR1 and CDR2 are SGHRS and YFSETQ. Written as DNA, the CDR3 is TGCGCCAGCAGCTTGGCTGGTAGGAGCTCCTACAATGAGCAGTTCTTC. Protein product: CASSLAGRSSYNEQFF. The whole variable domain, filled in from reference TRBV5-1 and TRBJ2-1, reads KAGVTQTPRYLIKTRGQQVTLSCSPISGHRSVSWYQQTPGQGLQFLFEYFSETQRNKGNFPGRFSGRQFSNSRSEMNVSTLELGDSALYLCASSLAGRSSYNEQFFGPGTRLTVL.

The rearrangement joins TRBV7-9 to TRBJ1-5, with 11 nucleotides matching TRBD1. V shed 1 base and J 6 bases; nucleotides not matched to a gene: 2. The CDR3 loop spans 15 amino acids. Germline V gene lookup returns CDR1 SEHNR and CDR2 FQNEAQ (reference sequence). CDR3: CASSLGGTGGQPQHF. DNA of the CDR3: TGTGCCAGCAGCTTAGGAGGGACAGGGGGTCAGCCCCAGCATTTT.

The chain joins TRBV6-1 to TRBJ1-1, with 10 bases identical to TRBD1. The CDR3 runs 14 residues. V trimming: 4 bases; J trimming: 2 bases; junction bases outside the gene matches: 1. Germline V gene sequence: CDR1 MNHNS, CDR2 SASEGT. The CDR3 reads CASSATGGNTEAFF. The CDR3 DNA sequence: TGTGCCAGCAGTGCGACAGGGGGCAACACTGAAGCTTTCTTT.

Of note for this clonotype: One base away lies a much larger clone, so this may be a sequencing read error. This rearrangement joins TRBV7-3 to TRBJ2-3; 8 bases line up with TRBD1. Germline V gene lookup returns CDR1 SGHTA and CDR2 FQGTGA. V lost 4 bases and J lost 6; bases outside the gene matches: 6. CDR3 length: 14 amino acids. The DNA for the CDR3 is TGTGCCAGCAGCTCCAGGGGGCGCGGGGATACGCAGTATTTT. It yields the protein CASSSRGRGDTQYF.

The chain combines TRBV29-1 with TRBJ1-1, with D tentatively TRBD1 (5 bases). Trimming shortened V by 5 bases and J by 0 bases, and 13 bases separated the two germline ends. This CDR3 region has 14 residues. The germline V gene encodes CDR1 SQVTM and CDR2 ANQGSEA. The DNA for the CDR3 is TGCAGCGTTCCCGGGGGATGGATGAACACTGAAGCTTTCTTT. Residues: CSVPGGWMNTEAFF. Filled out from reference TRBV29-1 and TRBJ1-1, the complete variable domain reads SAVISQKPSRDICQRGTSLTIQCQVDSQVTMMFWYRQQPGQSLTLIATANQGSEATYESGFVIDKFPISRPNLTFSTLTVSNMSPEDSSIYLCSVPGGWMNTEAFFGQGTRLTVV.

V is TRBV20-1 and J is TRBJ2-1; tentatively, D is TRBD2 (7 bases). CDR1 and CDR2 (germline): DFQATT, SNEGSKA (reference sequence). V lost 6 bases, J lost 10 bases, and 13 bases lay in between. This CDR3 is 11 amino acids long. The CDR3 protein is CSATGTIEQFF. CDR3 nucleotides: TGCAGTGCAACAGGGACTATCGAGCAGTTCTTC.

This clonotype was picked up a small number of times. The CDR3: CASSQDVLAGQYEQYF. The CDR3 DNA reads as TGTGCCAGCAGCCAAGATGTACTAGCGGGACAGTACGAGCAGTACTTC. The chain carries TRBV3-1 and TRBJ2-7; 10 positions match TRBD2. Germline CDR1 is LGHDT and CDR2 is YNNKEL (reference sequence). J gave up 4 bases and V 0 bases, and 6 bases lay outside the gene matches. The length of the CDR3 is 16 residues.

This clonotype has a handful of counts. The chain is built from TRBV6-1 and TRBJ2-5; 9 bases are a match to TRBD2. Germline V CDR1 and CDR2: MNHNS, SASEGT. There are 16 residues in the CDR3. The junction had 13 bases not matched to a gene; V was cut back by 11 bases and J by 0 bases. The CDR3 reads CAPGGLAGPNQETQYF. CDR3 DNA: TGTGCCCCGGGGGGTCTAGCGGGGCCTAACCAAGAGACCCAGTACTTC.

This clonotype was counted between two and nine times. J is TRBJ2-7 and V is TRBV6-6; the D is unclear. The V end lost 4 bases, the J end lost 0 bases, and 13 bases lay between the germline ends. The CDR3 spans 15 residues. CDR1 MNHNY and CDR2 SVGAGI come from the germline V gene (reference sequence). CDR3 loop: CASSFLDVSSYEQYF. CDR3 bases: TGTGCCAGCAGTTTCCTGGACGTGAGCTCCTACGAGCAGTACTTC.

The chain couples TRBV19 to TRBJ2-3; D is ambiguous. The ends were cut back, 3 bases at V and 2 bases at J, with 9 bases in the middle. The CDR3 length is 14 residues. Germline V gene sequence: CDR1 LNHDA, CDR2 SQIVND (reference sequence). The CDR3 is CASSIGAHTDTQYF. CDR3 DNA sequence: TGTGCCAGTAGTATTGGCGCGCACACAGATACGCAGTATTTT.

V usage is TRBV6-6 and J usage is TRBJ2-3, with D possibly TRBD2 on 6 matching bases. Trimming cost V 4 bases and J 0 bases, with 11 bases left between them. The length of the CDR3 is 15 residues. Germline V gene data show CDR1 as MNHNY and CDR2 as SVGAGI (reference sequence). DNA of the CDR3: TGTGCCAGCAGTTCCCTGGGGACTAGCACAGATACGCAGTATTTT. Protein: CASSSLGTSTDTQYF.

The J gene is TRBJ2-3, the V gene TRBV7-9; D is uncertain. The CDR3 has 15 amino acids. V gave up 2 bases and J gave up 6 bases, with 15 bases separating them. CDR1 and CDR2 from the germline V gene are SEHNR and FQNEAQ (reference sequence). The CDR3 coding sequence is TGTGCCAGCAGCTTATTGGCCGTAGAGGTGGATACGCAGTATTTT. This sequence encodes CASSLLAVEVDTQYF.

This clonotype was seen a few times. The CDR3 DNA reads TGCGCCAGCAGCTTGCAGGGGGTGGTCGAGGCATATCAGCCCCAGCATTTT. This encodes CASSLQGVVEAYQPQHF. This rearrangement joins TRBV5-1 to TRBJ1-5; 7 bases agree with TRBD1. Per the germline V gene, CDR1 is SGHRS and CDR2 is YFSETQ. This CDR3 region has 17 residues. V lost 1 base to trimming and J lost 5 bases; unmatched junction nucleotides: 12.